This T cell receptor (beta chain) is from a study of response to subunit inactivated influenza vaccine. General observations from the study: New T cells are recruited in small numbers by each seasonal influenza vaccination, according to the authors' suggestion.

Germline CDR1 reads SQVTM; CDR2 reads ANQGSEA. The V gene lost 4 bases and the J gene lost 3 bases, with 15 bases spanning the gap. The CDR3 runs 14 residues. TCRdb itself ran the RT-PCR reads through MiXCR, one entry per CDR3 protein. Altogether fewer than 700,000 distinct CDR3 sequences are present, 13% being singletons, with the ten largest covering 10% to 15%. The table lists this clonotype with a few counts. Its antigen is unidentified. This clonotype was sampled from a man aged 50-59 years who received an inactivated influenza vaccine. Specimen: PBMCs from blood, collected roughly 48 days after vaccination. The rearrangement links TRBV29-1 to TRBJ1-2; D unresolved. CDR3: CSVGTSGEDYGYTF. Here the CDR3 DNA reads TGCAGCGTTGGGACCTCGGGAGAGGACTATGGCTACACCTTC. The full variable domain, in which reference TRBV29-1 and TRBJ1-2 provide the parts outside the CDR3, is SAVISQKPSRDICQRGTSLTIQCQVDSQVTMMFWYRQQPGQSLTLIATANQGSEATYESGFVIDKFPISRPNLTFSTLTVSNMSPEDSSIYLCSVGTSGEDYGYTFGSGTRLTVV.